This T cell receptor (beta chain) was captured in a study of blood T cell repertoires in COVID-19. Study overall: The United States, Italy and Spain supplied acute and convalescent COVID-19 samples. Sources were T cells, B-cell-depleted T cells, or PBMCs; the material itself was cDNA or gDNA.

Profiling relied on immunoSEQ multiplex PCR, and the TCRdb table lists in-frame clones only, not all of them. This sample has a few hundred thousand clones, with around nine tenths found just once. CDR1 and CDR2 (germline): LNHDA, SQIVND (reference sequence). Trimming cost V 1 base and J 7 bases; bases outside gene matches: 6. The CDR3 is 14 amino acids. This chain uses TRBV19 with TRBJ1-1; 7 bases line up with TRBD1. The material sequenced was peripheral blood. The clonotype originates from a man aged 40-55 years who had recovered from COVID-19. The CDR3 bases are TGTGCCAGTAGTATAGGCGCGGGGACAGTTGAAGCTTTCTTT. This encodes CASSIGAGTVEAFF.